Sequencing of this TCR beta chain was carried out in a study of graft-versus-host responses after intestinal transplantation. Study-level information: In this cohort, recipients had multivisceral, liver-intestinal, or isolated intestinal transplants. Uniformly, recipients were administered anti-thymocyte globulin induction with subsequent tacrolimus and steroids for around three years. General study results and limits: Peak GvH clone levels in circulation were associated with early post-transplant HvG declines. GvH clones were found in recipient marrow; some appeared first in ileum or blood.

In regard to this clone: Its antigen is unknown.

This CDR3 region has 11 residues. V lost 6 bases and J 7 bases, leaving 10 bases between the germline ends. The V gene's germline CDR1 is MNHEY and CDR2 SMNVEV (reference sequence). Assay used: immunoSEQ multiplex PCR; TCRdb lists only in-frame clones, some missing. The sample carries 40,000 to 45,000 clones, about 90% recorded once. The chain combines TRBV27 with TRBJ2-7; a weak D match, TRBD2 (5 bases). The sequencing here drew on PBMCs, taken approximately 310 days after intestinal transplant. The sequence was obtained from a human patient who received an intestinal transplant, so some T cells may come from the graft donor. The DNA for the CDR3 is TGTGCCAGCAGCTCCCGGACTGAGCAGTACTTC. Translation: CASSSRTEQYF.